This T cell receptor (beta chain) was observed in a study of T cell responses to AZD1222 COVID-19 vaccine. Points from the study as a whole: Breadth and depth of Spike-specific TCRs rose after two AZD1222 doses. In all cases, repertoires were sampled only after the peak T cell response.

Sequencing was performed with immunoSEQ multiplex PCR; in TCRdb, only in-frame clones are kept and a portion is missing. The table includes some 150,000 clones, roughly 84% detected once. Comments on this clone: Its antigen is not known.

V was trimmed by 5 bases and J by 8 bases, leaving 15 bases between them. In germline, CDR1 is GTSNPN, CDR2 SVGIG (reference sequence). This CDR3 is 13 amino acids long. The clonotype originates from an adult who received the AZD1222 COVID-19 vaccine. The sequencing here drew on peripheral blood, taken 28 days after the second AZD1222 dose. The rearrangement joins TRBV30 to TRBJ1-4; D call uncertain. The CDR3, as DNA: TGTGCCTGGGACGTTTTCCGAGGAGAAAAACTGTTTTTT. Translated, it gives CAWDVFRGEKLFF. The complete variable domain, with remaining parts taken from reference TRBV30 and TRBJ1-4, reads SQTIHQWPATLVQPVGSPLSLECTVEGTSNPNLYWYRQAAGRGLQLLFYSVGIGQISSEVPQNLSASRPQDRQFILSSKKLLLSDSGFYLCAWDVFRGEKLFFGSGTQLSVL.